This record concerns one T cell receptor beta chain sequence. Its recognized antigen is unknown. Base qualities are not recorded, but no much larger clone differs from it by a single base. The data were taken from a study of blood T cells in healthy people across ages (dated by TCRdb to the mid-2010s). Broadly, across the study: In model experiments, template switching captured roughly one uniquely barcoded TCR beta cDNA molecule for every two T cells. The study measured age-related changes in TCR beta repertoire diversity using deep sequencing normalized with unique cDNA molecular identifiers. Donors were grouped into four age groups: young (average roughly 17 years), middle-aged (about 40), aged (over 55) and long-lived (around 80). Donors of different ages were randomly distributed across sequencing lanes to avoid experimental bias. Two additional independent replicas of 1 million unique cDNA reads from the same blood draw were analyzed for two donors (one aged 18 to 30 and one aged 80 or older). Overall study outcomes, separate from this receptor: Because donor CMV infection status was unknown, age-related changes in expanded clonotypes were potentially confounded. Compared with the aged group, more naive CD4+ T cells, fewer expanded clones and increased TCR diversity were shown by the long-lived group, suggesting age selection. Estimates of total diversity from one million sequenced T cells were regarded as lower bounds and underestimates. Since profiling was done on bulk unsorted PBMCs, naive and antigen-experienced compartments could not be conclusively compared. A strong correlation was found between observed TCR beta diversity and the percentage of naive T cells measured by flow cytometry. Observed TCR beta diversity per million T cells fell roughly linearly with age, and a significant reduction was already apparent by age roughly 40.

The germline V gene encodes CDR1 MNHEY and CDR2 SMNVEV (reference sequence). CDR3 length: 16 amino acids, cysteine to phenylalanine. The CDR3 DNA has 48 bases and is translated from base 1. Ends trimmed: V by 5 bases, J by 5 bases; bases unmatched to a gene: 13. Systemically healthy Caucasian individuals from Russia, 35 to 50 in total and aged about 6 to 90 years, were included as donors. Ten milliliters of peripheral blood were drawn from each donor into EDTA-treated Vacutainer tubes. Ficoll-Paque density-gradient centrifugation was used to isolate PBMCs, with at least 7 million per sample. Trizol reagent was used to extract total RNA from the PBMCs, yielding at least 5.5 micrograms per sample. For every donor, flow cytometry on a PBMC aliquot measured the percentage of naive CD45RAhigh/CD27high T cells. Libraries were prepared through 5' RACE. The listed sequencing device is Illumina HiSeq 2500. A second PCR of 7 to 11 cycles was run with a J-beta primer mix and a sample-barcoded 5' primer. Each TCR beta cDNA molecule received a unique molecular identifier from a template-switch 5' adaptor carrying 12 random nucleotides. Each sample yielded at least 3 million CDR3-containing paired-end reads. First-strand cDNA was synthesized from all RNA with the Mint cDNA synthesis kit, primed by a TRBC-specific oligonucleotide. All cDNA was treated with uracil-DNA glycosylase and then went through a first 18-cycle PCR with the universal primers M1SS and BC2_uni_R. Per the authors' processing: For normalization, 1 million high-quality reads were randomly selected from each sample, with every read carrying a distinct molecular identifier. Instead of being binned into consensus sequences, reads that shared molecular identifiers were thrown out. MiTCR, set to a Q25 quality threshold and the strictest error-elimination algorithm, was used for CDR3 identification, clonotype clustering and error correction. Lower-bound total TCR beta diversity was estimated with a nonparametric unseen species model using Euler transformation. TCRdb itself trimmed the public reads at Q25 with fastp, ran MiXCR and retained productive beta chains. CDR3 protein duplicates are merged, each entry listing the most common genes and DNA. V and J calls and clone size were set by TCRdb, not the authors. This sample gives 550,000 to 700,000 distinct CDR3 sequences in total; roughly 29% of them show up just once. The top ten clonotypes cover under 20% of the sample.

The sample taken for sequencing was blood. This TCR was sampled from a woman in her 70s in good health. The receptor chain draws on TRBV27 and TRBJ2-7; 9 central bases correspond to TRBD1. DNA sequence: TGTGCCAGCAGTCTTGATCTAGGACAGGGGCGTCACGAGCAGTACTTC. This gives the protein CASSLDLGQGRHEQYF.